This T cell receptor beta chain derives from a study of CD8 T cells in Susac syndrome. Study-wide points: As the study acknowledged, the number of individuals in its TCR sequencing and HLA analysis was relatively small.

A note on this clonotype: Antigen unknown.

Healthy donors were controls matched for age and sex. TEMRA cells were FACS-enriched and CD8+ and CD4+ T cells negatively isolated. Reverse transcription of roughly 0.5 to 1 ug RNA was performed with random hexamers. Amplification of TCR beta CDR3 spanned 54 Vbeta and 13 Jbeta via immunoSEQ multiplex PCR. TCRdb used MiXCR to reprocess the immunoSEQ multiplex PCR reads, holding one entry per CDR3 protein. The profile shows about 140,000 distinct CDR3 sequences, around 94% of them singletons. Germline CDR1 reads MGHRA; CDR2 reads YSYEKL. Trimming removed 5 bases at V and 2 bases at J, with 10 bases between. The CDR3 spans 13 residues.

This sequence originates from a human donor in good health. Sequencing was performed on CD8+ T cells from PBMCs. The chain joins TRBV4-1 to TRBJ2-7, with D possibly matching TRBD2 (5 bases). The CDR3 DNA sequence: TGCGCCAGCAGCGCAACGGGAACCTACGAGCAGTACTTC. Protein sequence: CASSATGTYEQYF.